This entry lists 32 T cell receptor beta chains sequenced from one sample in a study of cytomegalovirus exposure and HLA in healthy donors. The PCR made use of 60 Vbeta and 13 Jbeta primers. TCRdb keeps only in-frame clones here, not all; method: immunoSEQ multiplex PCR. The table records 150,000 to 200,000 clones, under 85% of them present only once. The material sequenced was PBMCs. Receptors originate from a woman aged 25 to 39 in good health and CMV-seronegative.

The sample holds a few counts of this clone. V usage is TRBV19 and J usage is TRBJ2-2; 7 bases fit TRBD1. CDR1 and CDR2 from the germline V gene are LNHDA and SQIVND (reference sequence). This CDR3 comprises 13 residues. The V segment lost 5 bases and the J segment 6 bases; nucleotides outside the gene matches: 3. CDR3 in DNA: TGTGCCAGTAGTTTAACAGGGGCCGGGGAGCTGTTTTTT. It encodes CASSLTGAGELFF. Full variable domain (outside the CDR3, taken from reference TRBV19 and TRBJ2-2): DGGITQSPKYLFRKEGQNVTLSCEQNLNHDAMYWYRQDPGQGLRLIYYSQIVNDFQKGDIAEGYSVSREKKESFPLTVTSAQKNPTAFYLCASSLTGAGELFFGEGSRLTVL.

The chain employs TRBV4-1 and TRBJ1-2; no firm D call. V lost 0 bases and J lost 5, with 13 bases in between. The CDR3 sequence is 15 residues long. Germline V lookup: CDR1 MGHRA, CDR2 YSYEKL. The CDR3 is CASSQDPEGRYGYTF. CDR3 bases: TGCGCCAGCAGCCAAGATCCGGAGGGCCGGTATGGCTACACCTTC.

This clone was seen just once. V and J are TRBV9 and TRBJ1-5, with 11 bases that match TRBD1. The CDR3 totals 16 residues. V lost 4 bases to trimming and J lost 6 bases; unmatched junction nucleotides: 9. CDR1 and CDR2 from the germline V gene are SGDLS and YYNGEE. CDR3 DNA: TGTGCCAGCAGCCCGGGACAGGGGGAGGATGGTCAGCCCCAGCATTTT. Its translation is CASSPGQGEDGQPQHF.

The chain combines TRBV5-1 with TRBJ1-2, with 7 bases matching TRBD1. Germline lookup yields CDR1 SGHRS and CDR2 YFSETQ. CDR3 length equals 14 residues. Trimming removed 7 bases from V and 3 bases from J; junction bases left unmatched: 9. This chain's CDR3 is CASSRGGADYGYTF. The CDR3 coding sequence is TGCGCCAGCTCGAGAGGGGGCGCCGACTATGGCTACACCTTC.

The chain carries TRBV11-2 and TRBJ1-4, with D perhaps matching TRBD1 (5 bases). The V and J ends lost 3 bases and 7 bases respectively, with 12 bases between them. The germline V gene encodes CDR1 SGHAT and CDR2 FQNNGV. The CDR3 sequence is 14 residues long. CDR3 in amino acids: CASSLVGRGEKLFF. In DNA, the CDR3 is TGTGCCAGCAGCTTGGTGGGGAGGGGTGAAAAACTGTTTTTT.

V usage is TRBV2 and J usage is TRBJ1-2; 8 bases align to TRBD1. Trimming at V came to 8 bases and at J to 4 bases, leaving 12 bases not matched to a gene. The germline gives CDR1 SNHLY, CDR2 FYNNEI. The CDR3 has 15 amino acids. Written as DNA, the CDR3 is TGTGCCAGCTCGGACGGGACAGGCTTGGGCTATGGCTACACCTTC. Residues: CASSDGTGLGYGYTF.

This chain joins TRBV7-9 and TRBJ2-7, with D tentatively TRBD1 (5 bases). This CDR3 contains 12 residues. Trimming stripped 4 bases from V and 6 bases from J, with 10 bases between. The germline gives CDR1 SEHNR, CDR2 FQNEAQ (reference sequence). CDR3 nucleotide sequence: TGTGCCAGCAGCTCAGGGTGGAGCGAGCAGTACTTC. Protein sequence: CASSSGWSEQYF.

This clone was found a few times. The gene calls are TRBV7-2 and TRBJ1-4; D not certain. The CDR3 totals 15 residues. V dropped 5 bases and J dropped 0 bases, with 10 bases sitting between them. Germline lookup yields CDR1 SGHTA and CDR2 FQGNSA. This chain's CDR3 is CASSVRGTTNEKLFF. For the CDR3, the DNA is TGTGCCAGCAGCGTTCGAGGGACAACTAATGAAAAACTGTTTTTT.

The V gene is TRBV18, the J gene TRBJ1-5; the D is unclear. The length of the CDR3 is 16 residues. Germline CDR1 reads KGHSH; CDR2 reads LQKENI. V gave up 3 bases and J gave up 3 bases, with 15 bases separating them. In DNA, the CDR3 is TGTGCCAGCTCACCCGAGGGAGGTCGCAACAATCAGCCCCAGCATTTT. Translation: CASSPEGGRNNQPQHF.

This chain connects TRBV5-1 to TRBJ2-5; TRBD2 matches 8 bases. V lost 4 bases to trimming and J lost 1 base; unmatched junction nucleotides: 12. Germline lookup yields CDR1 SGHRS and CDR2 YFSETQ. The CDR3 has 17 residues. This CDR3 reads CASSPFFISGGQETQYF. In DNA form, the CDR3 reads TGCGCCAGCAGCCCTTTTTTTATAAGCGGGGGCCAAGAGACCCAGTACTTC.

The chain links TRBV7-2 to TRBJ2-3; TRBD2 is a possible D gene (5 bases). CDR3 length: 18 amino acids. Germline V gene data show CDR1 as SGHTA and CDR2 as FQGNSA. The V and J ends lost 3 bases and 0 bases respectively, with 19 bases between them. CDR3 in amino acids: CASSFLGVASLSTDTQYF. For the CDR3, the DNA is TGTGCCAGCAGCTTTCTGGGAGTCGCTAGCCTGAGCACAGATACGCAGTATTTT.

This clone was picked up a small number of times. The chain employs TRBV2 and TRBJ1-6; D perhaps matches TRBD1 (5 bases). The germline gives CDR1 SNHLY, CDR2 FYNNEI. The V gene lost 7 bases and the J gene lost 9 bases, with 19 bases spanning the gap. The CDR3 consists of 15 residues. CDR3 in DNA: TGTGCCAGCACGAACTTCGGGCAGGGACTTTCACCCCTCCACTTT. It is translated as CASTNFGQGLSPLHF.

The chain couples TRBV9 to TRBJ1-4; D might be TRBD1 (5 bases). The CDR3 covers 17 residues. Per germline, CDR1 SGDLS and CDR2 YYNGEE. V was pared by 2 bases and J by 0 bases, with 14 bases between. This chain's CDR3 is CASSVRAREATNEKLFF. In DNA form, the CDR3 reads TGTGCCAGCAGCGTCCGAGCCAGGGAGGCAACTAATGAAAAACTGTTTTTT.

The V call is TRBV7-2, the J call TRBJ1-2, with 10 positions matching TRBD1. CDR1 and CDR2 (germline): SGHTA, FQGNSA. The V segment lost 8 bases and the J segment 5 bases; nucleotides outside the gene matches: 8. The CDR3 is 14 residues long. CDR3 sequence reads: CASSRPGQGYGYTF. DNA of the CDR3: TGTGCCAGCTCACGGCCGGGACAGGGGTATGGCTACACCTTC.

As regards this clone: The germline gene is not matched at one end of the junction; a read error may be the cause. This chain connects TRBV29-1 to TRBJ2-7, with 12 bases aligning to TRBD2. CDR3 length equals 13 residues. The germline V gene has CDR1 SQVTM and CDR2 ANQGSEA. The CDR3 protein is CSILAGGPYEQCF. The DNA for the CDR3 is TGCAGCATCCTAGCGGGGGGGCCCTACGAGCAGTGCTTC.

The CDR3 spells CASSETNNPDNSPLHF. The CDR3 DNA reads as TGTGCCAGCAGCGAGACAAATAACCCCGATAATTCACCCCTCCACTTT. The V and J genes are TRBV7-9 and TRBJ1-6; D unresolved. V lost 5 bases, J lost 5 bases, and 16 bases lay in between. CDR3 length: 16 residues. Germline V gene lookup returns CDR1 SEHNR and CDR2 FQNEAQ (reference sequence).

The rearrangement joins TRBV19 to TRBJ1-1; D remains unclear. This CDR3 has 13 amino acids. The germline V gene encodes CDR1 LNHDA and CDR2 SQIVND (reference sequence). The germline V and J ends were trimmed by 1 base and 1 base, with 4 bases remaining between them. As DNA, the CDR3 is TGTGCCAGTAGTATAGCAGAGAACACTGAAGCTTTCTTT. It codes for CASSIAENTEAFF.

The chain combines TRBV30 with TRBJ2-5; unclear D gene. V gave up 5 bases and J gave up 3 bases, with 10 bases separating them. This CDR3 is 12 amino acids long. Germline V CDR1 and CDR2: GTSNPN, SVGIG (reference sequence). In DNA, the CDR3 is TGTGCCTGGGACCGCACAGAAGAGACCCAGTACTTC. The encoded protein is CAWDRTEETQYF. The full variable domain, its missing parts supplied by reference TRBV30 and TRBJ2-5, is SQTIHQWPATLVQPVGSPLSLECTVEGTSNPNLYWYRQAAGRGLQLLFYSVGIGQISSEVPQNLSASRPQDRQFILSSKKLLLSDSGFYLCAWDRTEETQYFGPGTRLLVL.

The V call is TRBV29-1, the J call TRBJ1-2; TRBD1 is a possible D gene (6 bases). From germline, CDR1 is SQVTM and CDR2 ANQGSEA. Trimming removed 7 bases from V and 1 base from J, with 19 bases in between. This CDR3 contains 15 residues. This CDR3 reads CSGITQDRFNYGYTF. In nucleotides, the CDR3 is TGCAGCGGAATTACCCAAGACAGGTTTAACTATGGCTACACCTTC. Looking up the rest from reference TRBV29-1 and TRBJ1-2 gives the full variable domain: SAVISQKPSRDICQRGTSLTIQCQVDSQVTMMFWYRQQPGQSLTLIATANQGSEATYESGFVIDKFPISRPNLTFSTLTVSNMSPEDSSIYLCSGITQDRFNYGYTFGSGTRLTVV.

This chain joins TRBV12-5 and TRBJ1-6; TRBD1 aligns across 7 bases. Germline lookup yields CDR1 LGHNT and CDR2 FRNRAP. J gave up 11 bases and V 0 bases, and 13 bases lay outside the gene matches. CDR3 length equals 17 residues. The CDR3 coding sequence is TGTGCTAGTGGTTTGGTAAAATCCGGGACAGTCGGGGCACCCCTCCACTTT. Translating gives CASGLVKSGTVGAPLHF.

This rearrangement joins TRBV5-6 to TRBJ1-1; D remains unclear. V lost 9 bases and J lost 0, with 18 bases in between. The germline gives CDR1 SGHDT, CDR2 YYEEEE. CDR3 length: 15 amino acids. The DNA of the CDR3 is TGTGCCACTACTAAAGTTCGGGAGTTGAACACTGAAGCTTTCTTT. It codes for CATTKVRELNTEAFF.

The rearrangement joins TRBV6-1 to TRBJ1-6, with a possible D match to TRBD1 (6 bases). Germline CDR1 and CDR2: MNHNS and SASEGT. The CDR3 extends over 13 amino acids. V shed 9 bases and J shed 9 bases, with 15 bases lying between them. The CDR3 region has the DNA TGTGCCAGTATTCGGACAGAAAGTTCACCCCTCCACTTT. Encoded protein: CASIRTESSPLHF.

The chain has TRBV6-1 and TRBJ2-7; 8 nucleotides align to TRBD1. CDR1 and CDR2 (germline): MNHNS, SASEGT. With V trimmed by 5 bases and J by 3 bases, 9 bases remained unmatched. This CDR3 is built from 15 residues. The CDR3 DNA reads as TGTGCCAGCAGTCGACAGGGGCTGTTCCTCTACGAGCAGTACTTC. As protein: CASSRQGLFLYEQYF.

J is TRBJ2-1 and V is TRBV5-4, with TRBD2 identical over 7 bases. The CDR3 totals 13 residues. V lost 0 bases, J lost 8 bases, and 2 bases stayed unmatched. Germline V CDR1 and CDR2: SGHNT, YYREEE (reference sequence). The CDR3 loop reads CASSLVAGDEQFF. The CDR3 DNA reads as TGTGCCAGCAGCTTGGTCGCGGGGGATGAGCAGTTCTTC. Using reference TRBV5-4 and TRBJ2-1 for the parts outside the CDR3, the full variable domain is ETGVTQSPTHLIKTRGQQVTLRCSSQSGHNTVSWYQQALGQGPQFIFQYYREEENGRGNFPPRFSGLQFPNYSSELNVNALELDDSALYLCASSLVAGDEQFFGPGTRLTVL.

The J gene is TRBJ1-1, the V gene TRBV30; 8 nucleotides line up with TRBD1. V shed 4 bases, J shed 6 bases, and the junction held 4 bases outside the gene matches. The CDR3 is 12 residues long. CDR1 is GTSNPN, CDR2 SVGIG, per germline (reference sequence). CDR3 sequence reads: CAWTGQGPEAFF. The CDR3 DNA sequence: TGTGCCTGGACTGGACAGGGTCCTGAAGCTTTCTTT.

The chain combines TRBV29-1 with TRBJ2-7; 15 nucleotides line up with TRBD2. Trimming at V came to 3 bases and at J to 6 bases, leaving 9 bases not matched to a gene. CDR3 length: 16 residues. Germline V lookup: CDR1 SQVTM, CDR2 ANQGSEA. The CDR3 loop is CSVEGLAGGLLGEQYF. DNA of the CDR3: TGCAGCGTTGAGGGACTAGCGGGGGGCCTCCTCGGCGAGCAGTACTTC.

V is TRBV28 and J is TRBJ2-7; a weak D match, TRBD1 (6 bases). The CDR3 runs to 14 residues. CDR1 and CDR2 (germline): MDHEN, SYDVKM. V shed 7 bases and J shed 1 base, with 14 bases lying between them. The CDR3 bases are TGTGCCAGCACAGAGGTGAGGGGGTCCTACGAGCAGTACTTC. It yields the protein CASTEVRGSYEQYF. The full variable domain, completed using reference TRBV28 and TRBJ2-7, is DVKVTQSSRYLVKRTGEKVFLECVQDMDHENMFWYRQDPGLGLRLIYFSYDVKMKEKGDIPEGYSVSREKKERFSLILESASTNQTSMYLCASTEVRGSYEQYFGPGTRLTVT.

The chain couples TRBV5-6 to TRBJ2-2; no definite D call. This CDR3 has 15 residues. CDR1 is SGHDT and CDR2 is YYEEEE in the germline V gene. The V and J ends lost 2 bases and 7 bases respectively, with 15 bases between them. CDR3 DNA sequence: TGTGCCAGCAGCTTTGTCAGGCTCAATCACGGGGAGCTGTTTTTT. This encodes CASSFVRLNHGELFF.

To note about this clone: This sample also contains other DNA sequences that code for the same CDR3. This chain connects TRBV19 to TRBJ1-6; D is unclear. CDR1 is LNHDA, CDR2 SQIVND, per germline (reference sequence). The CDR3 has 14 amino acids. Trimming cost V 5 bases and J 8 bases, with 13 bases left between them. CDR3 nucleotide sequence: TGTGCCAGTAGTTTTTGGCGGCGTGATTCACCCCTCCACTTT. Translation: CASSFWRRDSPLHF.

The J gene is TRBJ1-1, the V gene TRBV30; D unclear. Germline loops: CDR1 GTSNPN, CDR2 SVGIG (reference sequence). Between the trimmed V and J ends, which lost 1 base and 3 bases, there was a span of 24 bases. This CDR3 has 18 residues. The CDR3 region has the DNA TGTGCCTGGAGTGCACCGTTTAAAAGGACTGGTTGGGACACTGAAGCTTTCTTT. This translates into CAWSAPFKRTGWDTEAFF.

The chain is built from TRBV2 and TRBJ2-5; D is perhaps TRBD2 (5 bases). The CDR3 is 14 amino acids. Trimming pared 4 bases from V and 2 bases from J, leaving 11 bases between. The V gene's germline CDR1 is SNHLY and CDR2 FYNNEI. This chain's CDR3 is CASSAGRIQETQYF. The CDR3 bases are TGTGCCAGCAGTGCGGGGAGAATTCAAGAGACCCAGTACTTC. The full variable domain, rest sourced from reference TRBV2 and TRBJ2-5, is EPEVTQTPSHQVTQMGQEVILRCVPISNHLYFYWYRQILGQKVEFLVSFYNNEISEKSEIFDDQFSVERPDGSNFTLKIRSTKLEDSAMYFCASSAGRIQETQYFGPGTRLLVL.

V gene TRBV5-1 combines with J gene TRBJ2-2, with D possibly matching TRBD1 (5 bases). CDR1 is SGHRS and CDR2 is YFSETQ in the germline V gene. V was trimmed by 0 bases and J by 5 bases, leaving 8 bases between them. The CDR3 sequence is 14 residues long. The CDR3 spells CASSLVRGTGELFF. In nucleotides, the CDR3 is TGCGCCAGCAGCTTGGTTAGGGGAACCGGGGAGCTGTTTTTT.